This TCR beta chain emerged from a study of T-cell reconstitution after alpha-beta-depleted transplantation in children. Findings and limits, study-wide: In patients about two months after transplant, alpha-beta T cells reportedly arose from several hundred expanded graft clones. Some patients' high day-60 TCRbeta diversity was traced to surviving recipient T cells and thymic progenitors.

Unique molecular identifiers were built into the TCRbeta library. TCRdb called the PCR reads again in MiXCR, with one record for every CDR3 protein. The sample carries about 830,000 distinct CDR3 sequences, around 17% recorded once. Remarks on this clonotype: What it recognizes is unknown.

The CDR3 totals 13 residues. Per the germline V gene, CDR1 is GTSNPN and CDR2 is SVGIG (reference sequence). Trimming removed 6 bases at V and 10 bases at J, with 21 bases between. The sample in question was PBMCs, mostly from graft donor cells, obtained 360 days after TCRalphabeta/CD19-depleted stem cell transplant. This chain connects TRBV30 to TRBJ1-2; a possible D gene is TRBD1 (5 bases). The clonotype originates from a male patient between 10 and 17 years old who had a stem cell transplant for acute lymphoblastic leukemia, so the T cells may come from the graft donor. The CDR3 spells CACHAGLSGPYTF. The CDR3 DNA is TGTGCCTGCCATGCAGGGTTATCAGGACCCTACACCTTC.